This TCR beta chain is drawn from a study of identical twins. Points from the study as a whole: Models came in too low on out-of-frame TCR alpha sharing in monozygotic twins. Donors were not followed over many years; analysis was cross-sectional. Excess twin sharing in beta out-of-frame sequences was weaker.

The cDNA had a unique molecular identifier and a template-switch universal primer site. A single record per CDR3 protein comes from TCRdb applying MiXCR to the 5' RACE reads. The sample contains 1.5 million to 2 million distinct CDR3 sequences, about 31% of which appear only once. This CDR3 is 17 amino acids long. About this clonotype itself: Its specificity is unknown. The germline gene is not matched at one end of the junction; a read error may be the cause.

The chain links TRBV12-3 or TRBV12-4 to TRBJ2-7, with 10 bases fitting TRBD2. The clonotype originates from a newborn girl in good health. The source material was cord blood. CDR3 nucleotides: TGTGCCAGCAGTCCACCTGCGCCTAGCGGGAGCTCCCACGAGCAGTACTTC. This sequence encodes CASSPPAPSGSSHEQYF.